These 22 T cell receptor beta chains were all obtained from the same sample, sequenced in a study of OX40 agonist ivuxolimab in advanced cancers. TCRdb's copy holds only in-frame clones and misses some; the assay was immunoSEQ multiplex PCR. Found here are just under 85,000 clones, 84% of them singletons; the top ten hold under 3.5%. The sequencing here drew on CD4+ or CD8+ T cells sorted from blood, taken in a trial of the OX40 agonist ivuxolimab. These receptors were taken from an adult with an advanced solid tumor such as melanoma, head and neck, liver or kidney cancer.

The J gene is TRBJ1-5, the V gene TRBV18; D possibly corresponds to TRBD1 (5 bases). The CDR3 contains 13 residues. Deletions cut 3 bases from V and 5 bases from J, with 8 bases between. Germline CDR1 is KGHSH and CDR2 is LQKENI. The CDR3 is CASSPVRDQPQHF. The CDR3 DNA reads TGTGCCAGCTCACCGGTCAGGGATCAGCCCCAGCATTTT.

The count of this clone is one. V gene TRBV6-5 combines with J gene TRBJ1-1; tentative D call: TRBD1 (5 bases). The V and J ends lost 0 bases and 3 bases respectively, with 11 bases between them. CDR3 length: 15 amino acids. The V gene's germline CDR1 is MNHEY and CDR2 SVGAGI. The DNA for the CDR3 is TGTGCCAGCAGTTACTCTCCTTCGGGGGACACTGAAGCTTTCTTT. It translates to CASSYSPSGDTEAFF.

The chain links TRBV28 to TRBJ2-3; D is undetermined. Trimming took off 6 bases at V and 3 bases at J, with 22 bases between the two ends. In germline, CDR1 is MDHEN, CDR2 SYDVKM. The CDR3 extends over 17 amino acids. The CDR3 DNA follows: TGTGCCAGCAGCCCACTCAGACCTGTTCATTTGACAGATACGCAGTATTTT. Amino acid sequence: CASSPLRPVHLTDTQYF.

The V call is TRBV4-1, the J call TRBJ1-5; D not resolved. The CDR3 contains 15 residues. V was shortened by 0 bases and J by 0 bases, with 6 bases between the two germline ends. Germline-derived CDR1 and CDR2 are MGHRA and YSYEKL. In DNA, the CDR3 is TGCGCCAGCAGCCAAGACCGATCTAGCAATCAGCCCCAGCATTTT. It specifies CASSQDRSSNQPQHF.

The chain joins TRBV6-1 to TRBJ1-6; TRBD1 is a possible D gene (6 bases). V lost 7 bases and J lost 10, with 17 bases in between. The CDR3 runs 14 residues. The germline gives CDR1 MNHNS, CDR2 SASEGT. CDR3 DNA sequence: TGTGCCAGCACTGGGCGGGGGCGAGGGTCACCCCTCCACTTT. It is translated as CASTGRGRGSPLHF.

This rearrangement joins TRBV14 to TRBJ1-1; 9 nucleotides align to TRBD1. Looked up from germline, CDR1 is SGHDN and CDR2 is FVKESK. This CDR3 contains 15 residues. The V and J ends lost 4 bases and 4 bases, in that order; junction bases with no gene match: 7. The CDR3 region is CASSPSQGAGTEAFF. CDR3 bases: TGTGCCAGCAGCCCCTCACAGGGGGCGGGCACTGAAGCTTTCTTT.

The chain recombines TRBV11-2 with TRBJ1-1; D perhaps matches TRBD1 (5 bases). Germline CDR1 SGHAT, CDR2 FQNNGV. V lost 2 bases to trimming and J lost 4 bases, with 11 bases between them. The CDR3 extends over 14 amino acids. The CDR3 DNA sequence: TGTGCCAGCAGCTTACCATCCGGGGCCACTGAAGCTTTCTTT. This translates into CASSLPSGATEAFF.

This chain links TRBV5-6 with TRBJ2-7; D is perhaps TRBD2 (5 bases). The CDR3 is made up of 14 amino acids. Germline CDR1 is SGHDT and CDR2 is YYEEEE. V lost 2 bases, J lost 3 bases, and 12 bases lay in between. Written as DNA, the CDR3 is TGTGCCAGCAGCTTAGGAGGTCTTAACTACGAGCAGTACTTC. Translation: CASSLGGLNYEQYF.

This clone has a single count. V gene TRBV7-9 combines with J gene TRBJ1-6, with 7 positions matching TRBD1. Germline V gene data show CDR1 as SEHNR and CDR2 as FQNEAQ (reference sequence). This CDR3 contains 15 residues. V was pared by 5 bases and J by 10 bases, with 11 bases of the junction left unmatched. This chain's CDR3 is CASSPPGGGRSPLHF. DNA for the CDR3: TGTGCCAGCAGCCCCCCAGGGGGGGGTAGATCACCCCTCCACTTT.

V gene TRBV4-3 combines with J gene TRBJ1-1; D is unresolved. This CDR3 has 15 residues. The germline V and J ends were trimmed by 0 bases and 6 bases, with 14 bases remaining between them. Per germline, CDR1 LGHNA and CDR2 YSLEER. The CDR3 reads CASSQDWGKTAEAFF. The CDR3 region has the DNA TGCGCCAGCAGCCAAGACTGGGGTAAGACGGCTGAAGCTTTCTTT.

The rearrangement joins TRBV29-1 to TRBJ1-1; D may be TRBD1 (6 bases). The CDR3 is made up of 14 amino acids. Per germline, CDR1 SQVTM and CDR2 ANQGSEA. The ends were cut back, 1 base at V and 3 bases at J, with 12 bases in the middle. Written as DNA, the CDR3 is TGCAGCGTTGAAGGTTCAGGGGACTACACTGAAGCTTTCTTT. Protein sequence: CSVEGSGDYTEAFF.

J is TRBJ1-4 and V is TRBV7-9; D call uncertain. The V gene's germline CDR1 is SEHNR and CDR2 FQNEAQ (reference sequence). Trimming stripped 1 base from V and 3 bases from J, with 9 bases between. This CDR3 comprises 15 residues. Written as DNA, the CDR3 is TGTGCCAGCAGCTTAGGCGGGCAGCCTAATGAAAAACTGTTTTTT. Translated, it gives CASSLGGQPNEKLFF.

This clone was seen once. The J gene is TRBJ2-7, the V gene TRBV6-5; D uncertain. This CDR3 is built from 11 residues. Per germline, CDR1 MNHEY and CDR2 SVGAGI. V lost 9 bases and J lost 1, with 7 bases in between. The CDR3 bases are TGTGCCAGTGGGCCTTCCTACGAGCAGTACTTC. Translated: CASGPSYEQYF.

The chain is built from TRBV7-2 and TRBJ1-1, with TRBD1 as a possible D gene (5 bases). Germline CDR1 and CDR2: SGHTA and FQGNSA. The CDR3 consists of 15 residues. The ends were cut back, 4 bases at V and 1 base at J, with 13 bases in the middle. CDR3 sequence (DNA): TGTGCCAGCAGCTCCAGAGGGGCGGGGAACACTGAAGCTTTCTTT. Its protein is CASSSRGAGNTEAFF.

The V and J genes are TRBV7-2 and TRBJ1-4; D perhaps matches TRBD1 (5 bases). V was trimmed by 2 bases and J by 15 bases, leaving 34 bases between them. There are 19 residues in the CDR3. Looked up from germline, CDR1 is SGHTA and CDR2 is FQGNSA. CDR3: CASSLTVVGGQGGGLTMFF. In DNA form, the CDR3 reads TGTGCCAGCAGCTTAACCGTCGTGGGCGGGCAGGGAGGCGGGCTTACCATGTTTTTT.

The CDR3: CASSQDGGTVTYEQYV. DNA of the CDR3: TGCGCCAGCAGCCAAGATGGGGGGACGGTAACCTACGAGCAGTACGTC. The chain is built from TRBV4-3 and TRBJ2-7; D might be TRBD2 (6 bases). The germline V and J ends were trimmed by 0 bases and 2 bases, with 14 bases remaining between them. The length of the CDR3 is 16 residues. Germline V gene data show CDR1 as LGHNA and CDR2 as YSLEER.

The gene calls are TRBV4-1 and TRBJ1-2; 7 bases are a match to TRBD1. Germline V CDR1 and CDR2: MGHRA, YSYEKL. The CDR3 covers 15 residues. V lost 0 bases and J lost 4; bases outside the gene matches: 5. CDR3 sequence reads: CASSQDQGDAYGYTF. The CDR3 DNA follows: TGCGCCAGCAGCCAAGATCAGGGGGATGCCTATGGCTACACCTTC.

The rearrangement links TRBV28 to TRBJ2-6; no clear D. The V gene's germline CDR1 is MDHEN and CDR2 SYDVKM. The CDR3 loop spans 16 amino acids. Trimming took 5 bases from V and 2 from J, leaving 13 bases between them. The CDR3 reads CASSIPRQPGANVLTF. CDR3 coding DNA: TGTGCCAGCAGTATCCCCCGGCAGCCTGGGGCCAACGTCCTGACTTTC.

This clone is labeled medium-sized. The chain links TRBV18 to TRBJ1-2, with TRBD1 as a possible D gene (5 bases). V shed 3 bases and J shed 4 bases, with 12 bases lying between them. The CDR3 length is 14 residues. The germline gives CDR1 KGHSH, CDR2 LQKENI. This chain's CDR3 is CASSPGEGSYGYTF. The DNA for the CDR3 is TGTGCCAGCTCACCGGGGGAGGGGAGCTATGGCTACACCTTC.

The rearrangement joins TRBV5-4 to TRBJ1-1, with a possible D match to TRBD1 (5 bases). V shed 4 bases and J shed 5 bases, with 18 bases lying between them. This CDR3 is 15 amino acids long. Germline CDR1 reads SGHNT; CDR2 reads YYREEE (reference sequence). DNA for the CDR3: TGTGCCAGCAGCCAGGCCCCAGTAGGGGATACTGAAGCTTTCTTT. This encodes CASSQAPVGDTEAFF. Supplemented by reference TRBV5-4 and TRBJ1-1, the full variable domain reads ETGVTQSPTHLIKTRGQQVTLRCSSQSGHNTVSWYQQALGQGPQFIFQYYREEENGRGNFPPRFSGLQFPNYSSELNVNALELDDSALYLCASSQAPVGDTEAFFGQGTRLTVV.

This clone is termed medium-sized. V gene TRBV2 combines with J gene TRBJ2-1; the match to TRBD2 covers 12 bases. After removal of 2 bases from V and 9 bases from J, the junction contained 5 bases not matched to a gene. Germline values: CDR1 SNHLY, CDR2 FYNNEI. The CDR3 has 15 residues. CDR3 sequence (DNA): TGTGCCAGCAGTGAAACTAGCGGGGGGACCAGTGAGCAGTTCTTC. It is translated as CASSETSGGTSEQFF.

The V and J genes are TRBV9 and TRBJ2-3; 9 bases agree with TRBD1. Germline-derived CDR1 and CDR2 are SGDLS and YYNGEE. This CDR3 is built from 14 residues. The J segment lost 6 bases and the V segment lost 4 bases, leaving 6 bases of the junction unmatched. The CDR3 is CASSIQGARDTQYF. The DNA of the CDR3 is TGTGCCAGCAGCATACAGGGGGCACGGGATACGCAGTATTTT.